This T cell receptor beta chain was retrieved from a study of control samples from healthy donors and cancer patients. TCRdb keeps only in-frame clones here, not all; method: immunoSEQ multiplex PCR. The table shows 100,000 or so clones, with approximately 78% occurring only once. From germline, CDR1 is LNHDA and CDR2 SQIVND (reference sequence). CDR3 length: 15 amino acids. V lost 8 bases and J lost 2, with 16 bases in between. The clonotype was recovered from a woman aged 55-70 years in good health. Sequenced input: blood. This chain links TRBV19 with TRBJ1-5, with D uncertain. The CDR3 nucleotides read TGTGCCAGTTCTCGAAGCCCGCATGGCAATCAGCCCCAGCATTTT. This encodes CASSRSPHGNQPQHF.